This TCR beta chain was sequenced during a study of response to subunit inactivated influenza vaccine. Study results and limitations: It was suggested by the authors that few new T cells are recruited by each seasonal influenza vaccination.

TCRdb passed the RT-PCR reads through MiXCR, listing each CDR3 protein once. The repertoire holds around 580,000 distinct CDR3 sequences, approximately 12% seen once, with roughly a tenth in the top ten. V was pared by 6 bases and J by 5 bases, with 7 bases of the junction left unmatched. Germline CDR1 reads SEHNR; CDR2 reads FQNEAQ (reference sequence). CDR3 length: 16 amino acids. This clonotype was observed a handful of times. Its specificity is not known. This clonotype was sampled from a man aged 50-60 years who received an inactivated influenza vaccine. The chain uses TRBV7-9 and TRBJ2-2, with 12 bases fitting TRBD2. Sequenced here: PBMCs from blood, sampled on the day of vaccination. CDR3 DNA: TGTGCCAGCAGACTAGCGGGAGGCGGAAAAACCGGGGAGCTGTTTTTT. Its translation: CASRLAGGGKTGELFF.